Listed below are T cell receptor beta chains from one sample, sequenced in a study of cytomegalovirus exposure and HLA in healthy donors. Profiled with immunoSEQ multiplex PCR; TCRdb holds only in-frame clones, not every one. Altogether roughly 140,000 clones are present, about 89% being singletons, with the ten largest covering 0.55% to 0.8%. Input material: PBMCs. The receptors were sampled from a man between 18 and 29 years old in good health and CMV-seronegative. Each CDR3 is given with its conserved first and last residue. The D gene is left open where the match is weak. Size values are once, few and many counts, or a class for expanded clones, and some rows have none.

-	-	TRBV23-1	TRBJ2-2	CASSQSAVGGRTGELFF	TGCGCCAGCAGTCAATCGGCAGTAGGGGGTAGGACCGGGGAGCTGTTTTTT
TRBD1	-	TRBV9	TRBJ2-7	CASSPKGQVGSYEQYF	TGTGCCAGCAGCCCGAAGGGACAGGTAGGCTCCTACGAGCAGTACTTC
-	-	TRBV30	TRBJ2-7	CAWSALPGGINEQYF	TGTGCCTGGAGTGCCCTCCCCGGAGGGATCAACGAGCAGTACTTC
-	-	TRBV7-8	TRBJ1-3	CASSPNREPGNTIYF	TGTGCCAGCAGCCCCAACAGGGAACCTGGAAACACCATATATTTT
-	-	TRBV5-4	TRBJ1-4	CASSASLWADNEKLFF	TGTGCCAGCAGCGCCTCTCTATGGGCAGATAATGAAAAACTGTTTTTT
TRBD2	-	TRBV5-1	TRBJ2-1	CASSARGGNEQFF	TGCGCCAGCAGCGCTCGGGGGGGCAATGAGCAGTTCTTC
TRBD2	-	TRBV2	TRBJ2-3	CASNSGFHTDTQYF	TGTGCCAGCAATAGCGGGTTTCACACAGATACGCAGTATTTT
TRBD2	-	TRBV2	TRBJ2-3	CATRGTSGADTQYF	TGTGCCACCAGAGGGACTAGCGGGGCAGATACGCAGTATTTT
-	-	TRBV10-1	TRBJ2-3	CASSRGLTDTQYF	TGCGCCAGCAGTAGGGGACTGACAGATACGCAGTATTTT
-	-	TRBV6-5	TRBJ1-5	CASSSGSQPQHF	TGTGCCAGCAGTTCGGGGAGCCAGCCCCAGCATTTT
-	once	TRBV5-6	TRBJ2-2	CASSLVTMNTGELFF	TGTGCCAGCAGCTTGGTTACTATGAACACCGGGGAGCTGTTTTTT
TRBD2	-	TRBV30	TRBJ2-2	CAWSPISGRTGELFF	TGTGCCTGGAGTCCAATTAGCGGGCGGACCGGGGAGCTGTTTTTT
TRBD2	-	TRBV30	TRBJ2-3	CAWSRIAGPLPYTDTQYF	TGTGCCTGGAGTAGAATAGCGGGTCCCCTACCCTACACAGATACGCAGTATTTT
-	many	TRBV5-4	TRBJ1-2	CASSLDRPYGYTF	TGTGCCAGCAGCTTGGACAGACCCTATGGCTACACCTTC
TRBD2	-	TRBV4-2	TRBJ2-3	CASSLGTSGRGTDTQYF	TGTGCCAGCAGCCTCGGGACTAGCGGGAGGGGAACAGATACGCAGTATTTT
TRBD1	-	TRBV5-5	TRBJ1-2	CASSPDRDYGYTF	TGTGCCAGCAGCCCCGACAGGGACTATGGCTACACCTTC
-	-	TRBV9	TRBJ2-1	CASSVSGTHYGEQFF	TGTGCCAGCAGCGTGTCCGGTACGCACTACGGCGAGCAGTTCTTC
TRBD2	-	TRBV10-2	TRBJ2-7	CASSQTSGSSYEQYF	TGCGCCAGCAGCCAGACTAGCGGCTCCTCCTACGAGCAGTACTTC
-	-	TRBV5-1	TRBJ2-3	CASSLADPRTDTQYF	TGCGCCAGCAGCTTGGCAGATCCCCGCACAGATACGCAGTATTTT
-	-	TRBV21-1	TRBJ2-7	CARGPGQSYEQYF	TGTGCCAGGGGGCCGGGACAGTCCTACGAGCAGTACTTC
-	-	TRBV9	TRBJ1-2	CASSVGPLRGYTF	TGTGCCAGCAGCGTAGGTCCCTTGAGGGGCTACACCTTC
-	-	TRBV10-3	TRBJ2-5	CATTGAEETQYF	TGTGCCACGACAGGAGCCGAAGAGACCCAGTACTTC
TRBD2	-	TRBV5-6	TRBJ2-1	CASSWPGLAGEQFF	TGTGCCAGCAGCTGGCCCGGACTAGCGGGCGAGCAGTTCTTC
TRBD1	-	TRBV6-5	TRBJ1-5	CASSIQGGSNQPQHF	TGTGCCAGCAGTATACAGGGGGGTAGCAATCAGCCCCAGCATTTT
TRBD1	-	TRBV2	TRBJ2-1	CASSVRDRVDNEQFF	TGTGCCAGCAGTGTCCGGGACAGGGTGGACAATGAGCAGTTCTTC
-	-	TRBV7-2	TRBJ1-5	CASSLGATPSNQPQHF	TGTGCCAGCAGCTTGGGGGCGACACCTAGCAATCAGCCCCAGCATTTT
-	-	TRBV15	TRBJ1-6	CATSRDPSGNSPLHF	TGTGCCACCAGCAGAGATCCGTCCGGGAATTCACCCCTCCACTTT